This T cell receptor (beta chain) was recorded in a study of radiotherapy plus CTLA-4 blockade in lung cancer. Overall study: Disease control was achieved by approximately 30% of patients, and objective responses by less than 20%. Study-level points and caveats: The study found tumor-derived TCR clones expanded in blood after radiotherapy plus ipilimumab.

With regard to this clone: The antigen is unknown.

This CDR3 is built from 18 residues. Sequenced by immunoSEQ multiplex PCR; TCRdb stores in-frame clones only, minus some. The sample has approximately 77,000 clones, over 70% seen once. The sequenced sample was peripheral blood, obtained from a patient treated with radiotherapy plus ipilimumab. The receptor's source is a human donor with non-small cell lung cancer whose response to radiotherapy plus ipilimumab could not be evaluated. Some clones in this sample may be carry-over from other donors' samples. The V and J genes are TRBV21-1 and TRBJ1-1; the DNA was not used to check the table's D call, TRBD1. TRBV21-1 is given as a pseudogene. The CDR3 here is CASSKGQAPAGLNTEAFF. CDR3 nucleotides: TGTGCCAGCAGCAAAGGCCAAGCCCCGGCAGGGTTGAACACTGAAGCTTTCTTT.